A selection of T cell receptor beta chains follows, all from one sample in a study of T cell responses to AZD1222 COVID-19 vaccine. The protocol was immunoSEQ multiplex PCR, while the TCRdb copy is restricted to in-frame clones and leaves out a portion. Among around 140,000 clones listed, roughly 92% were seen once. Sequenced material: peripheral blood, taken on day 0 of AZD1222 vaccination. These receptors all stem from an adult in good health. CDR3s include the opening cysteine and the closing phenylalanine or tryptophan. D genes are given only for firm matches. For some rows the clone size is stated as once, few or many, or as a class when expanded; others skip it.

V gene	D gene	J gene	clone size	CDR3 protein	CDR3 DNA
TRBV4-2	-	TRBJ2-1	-	CASSQDPQRTSYNEQFF	TGTGCCAGCAGCCAAGATCCCCAGCGGACCTCCTACAATGAGCAGTTCTTC
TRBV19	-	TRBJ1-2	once	CASSIGGGYGYTF	TGTGCCAGTAGTATAGGGGGGGGCTATGGCTACACCTTC
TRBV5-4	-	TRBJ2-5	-	CASSLERGSQETQYF	TGTGCCAGCAGCTTGGAAAGGGGCAGCCAAGAGACCCAGTACTTC
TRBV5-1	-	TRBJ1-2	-	CASSLDWAPGYTF	TGCGCCAGCAGCTTGGACTGGGCCCCTGGCTACACCTTC
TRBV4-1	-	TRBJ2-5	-	CASSRIPSGYQETQYF	TGCGCCAGCAGCCGTATCCCAAGTGGCTACCAAGAGACCCAGTACTTC
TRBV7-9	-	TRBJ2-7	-	CASSLVQAGQVLEQYF	TGTGCCAGCAGCTTGGTTCAGGCGGGGCAGGTTCTCGAGCAGTACTTC
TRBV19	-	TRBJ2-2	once	CASRPTARYTGELFF	TGTGCCAGTAGACCTACGGCTAGATACACCGGGGAGCTGTTTTTT
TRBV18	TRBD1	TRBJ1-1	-	CASSPGTGGNTEAFF	TGTGCCAGCTCACCAGGGACAGGGGGGAACACTGAAGCTTTCTTT
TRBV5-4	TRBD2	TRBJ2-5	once	CASSSGTSGRAPETQYF	TGTGCCAGCAGCTCTGGGACTAGCGGGAGGGCCCCTGAGACCCAGTACTTC
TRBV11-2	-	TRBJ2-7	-	CASSLASYEQYF	TGTGCCAGCAGCTTAGCCTCCTACGAGCAGTACTTC
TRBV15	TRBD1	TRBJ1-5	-	CATSRSGTGGRWGNQPQHF	TGTGCCACCAGCCGATCCGGGACAGGGGGAAGGTGGGGCAATCAGCCCCAGCATTTT
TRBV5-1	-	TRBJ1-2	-	CASSLVGRVDLTGGYTF	TGCGCCAGCAGCTTGGTTGGCAGGGTGGATTTGACGGGCGGCTACACCTTC
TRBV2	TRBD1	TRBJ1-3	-	CASRQGYPFGNTIYF	TGTGCCAGCCGACAGGGGTACCCGTTTGGAAACACCATATATTTT
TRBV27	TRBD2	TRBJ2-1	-	CASSSFQLAGGRGQFF	TGTGCCAGCAGTTCATTTCAACTAGCGGGAGGCCGGGGACAGTTCTTC
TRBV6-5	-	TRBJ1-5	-	CASVFFQGPEEPQHF	TGTGCCAGCGTTTTCTTCCAGGGTCCGGAGGAACCCCAGCATTTT
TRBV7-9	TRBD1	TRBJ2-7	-	CASSARDREKYEQYF	TGTGCCAGCAGCGCGCGGGACAGGGAAAAATACGAGCAGTACTTC
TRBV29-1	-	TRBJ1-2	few	CSVEAVVRLGGYTF	TGCAGCGTTGAAGCTGTCGTACGTCTTGGCGGCTACACCTTC
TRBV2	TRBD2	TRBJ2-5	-	CASSEGLSGRVQETQYF	TGTGCCAGCAGTGAAGGACTGAGCGGGAGGGTACAAGAGACCCAGTACTTC
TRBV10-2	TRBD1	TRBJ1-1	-	CASHRGNTEAFF	TGCGCCAGCCACAGGGGGAACACTGAAGCTTTCTTT
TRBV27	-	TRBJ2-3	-	CASSFVGASDTQYF	TGTGCCAGCAGTTTCGTGGGAGCGTCAGATACGCAGTATTTT
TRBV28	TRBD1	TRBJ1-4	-	CASSYPGQADEKLFF	TGTGCCAGCAGTTACCCGGGACAGGCGGATGAAAAACTGTTTTTT
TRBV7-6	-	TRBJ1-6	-	CASSLDGMGYSPLHF	TGTGCCAGCAGCTTAGACGGGATGGGGTATTCACCCCTCCACTTT
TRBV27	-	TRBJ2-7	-	CASASRVRYEQYF	TGTGCCAGTGCTTCCAGGGTACGGTACGAGCAGTACTTC
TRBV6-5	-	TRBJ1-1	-	CASSRAYPGTEAFF	TGTGCCAGCTCCCGGGCCTATCCTGGGACTGAAGCTTTCTTT
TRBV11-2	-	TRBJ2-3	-	CASSTRQLTSTDTQYF	TGTGCCAGCAGCACCAGACAGCTTACTAGCACAGATACGCAGTATTTT
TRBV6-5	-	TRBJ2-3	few	CASRRTTSTDTQYF	TGTGCCAGCCGCCGGACTACTAGCACAGATACGCAGTATTTT
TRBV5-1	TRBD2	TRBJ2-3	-	CASSLDGGAGRITDTQYF	TGCGCCAGCAGCTTGGACGGTGGAGCGGGAAGAATCACAGATACGCAGTATTTT
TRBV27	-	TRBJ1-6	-	CASAPQGFGSPLHF	TGTGCCAGCGCACCTCAGGGTTTCGGGTCACCCCTCCACTTT
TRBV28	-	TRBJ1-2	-	CASSFKATAGYGYTF	TGTGCCAGCAGTTTCAAAGCGACCGCTGGCTATGGCTACACCTTC